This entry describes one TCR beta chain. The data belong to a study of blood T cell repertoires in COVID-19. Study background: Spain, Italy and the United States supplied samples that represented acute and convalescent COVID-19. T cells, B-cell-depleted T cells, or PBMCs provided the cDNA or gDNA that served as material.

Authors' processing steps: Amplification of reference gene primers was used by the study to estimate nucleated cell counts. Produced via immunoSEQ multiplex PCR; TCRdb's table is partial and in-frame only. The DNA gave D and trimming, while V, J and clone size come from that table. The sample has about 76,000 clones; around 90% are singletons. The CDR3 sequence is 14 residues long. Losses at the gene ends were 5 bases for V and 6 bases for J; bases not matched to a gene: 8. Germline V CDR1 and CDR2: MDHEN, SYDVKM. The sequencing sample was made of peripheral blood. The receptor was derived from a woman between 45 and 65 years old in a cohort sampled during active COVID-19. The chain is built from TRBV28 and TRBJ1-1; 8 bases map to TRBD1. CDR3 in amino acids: CASSPPGGWAEAFF. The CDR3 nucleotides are TGTGCCAGCAGTCCCCCAGGGGGCTGGGCTGAAGCTTTCTTT.